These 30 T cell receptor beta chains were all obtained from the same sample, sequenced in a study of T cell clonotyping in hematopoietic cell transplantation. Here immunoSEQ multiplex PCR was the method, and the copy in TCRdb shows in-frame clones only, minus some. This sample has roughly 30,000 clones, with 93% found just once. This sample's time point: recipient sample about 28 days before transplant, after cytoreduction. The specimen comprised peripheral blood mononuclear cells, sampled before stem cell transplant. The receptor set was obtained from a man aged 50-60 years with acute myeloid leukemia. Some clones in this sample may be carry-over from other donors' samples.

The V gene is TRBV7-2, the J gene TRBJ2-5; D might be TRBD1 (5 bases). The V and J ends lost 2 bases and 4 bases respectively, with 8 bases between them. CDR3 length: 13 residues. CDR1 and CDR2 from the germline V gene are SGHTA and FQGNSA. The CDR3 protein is CASSLWGRETQYF. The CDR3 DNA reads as TGTGCCAGCAGCTTATGGGGCAGAGAGACCCAGTACTTC.

The CDR3 loop is CASRQGQGGETYGYTF. Here the CDR3 DNA reads TGTGCCAGCAGGCAGGGACAGGGCGGGGAGACCTATGGCTACACCTTC. The chain has TRBV28 and TRBJ1-2; 9 positions match TRBD1. After removal of 6 bases from V and 4 bases from J, the junction contained 12 bases not matched to a gene. The CDR3 loop spans 16 amino acids. Germline loops: CDR1 MDHEN, CDR2 SYDVKM.

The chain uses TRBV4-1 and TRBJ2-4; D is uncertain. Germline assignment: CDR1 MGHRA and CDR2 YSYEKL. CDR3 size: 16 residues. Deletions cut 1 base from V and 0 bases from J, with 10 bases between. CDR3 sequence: CASSQGQGLAKNIQYF. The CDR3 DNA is TGCGCCAGCAGCCAAGGACAAGGGTTAGCCAAAAACATTCAGTACTTC.

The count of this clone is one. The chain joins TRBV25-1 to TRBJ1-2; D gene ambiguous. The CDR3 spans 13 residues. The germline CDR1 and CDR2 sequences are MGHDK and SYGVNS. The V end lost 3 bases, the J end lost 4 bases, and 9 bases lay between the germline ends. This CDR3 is CASSDRTSYGYTF. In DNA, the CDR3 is TGTGCCAGCAGTGACCGGACGTCCTATGGCTACACCTTC.

This CDR3 is CASSASQDRIYGYTF. The DNA for the CDR3 is TGTGCCAGCAGCGCAAGCCAAGACAGGATCTATGGCTACACCTTC. The gene calls are TRBV7-2 and TRBJ1-2, with D maybe TRBD1 (6 bases). The CDR3 runs 15 residues. Trimming took 5 bases from V and 4 from J, leaving 17 bases between them. The germline gives CDR1 SGHTA, CDR2 FQGNSA.

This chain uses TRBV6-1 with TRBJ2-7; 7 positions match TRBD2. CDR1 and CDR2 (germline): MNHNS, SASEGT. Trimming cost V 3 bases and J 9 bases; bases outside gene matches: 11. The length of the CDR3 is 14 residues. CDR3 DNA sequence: TGTGCCAGCAGTGACCAGCGGGATTCGGCGGGGCAGTACTTC. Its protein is CASSDQRDSAGQYF.

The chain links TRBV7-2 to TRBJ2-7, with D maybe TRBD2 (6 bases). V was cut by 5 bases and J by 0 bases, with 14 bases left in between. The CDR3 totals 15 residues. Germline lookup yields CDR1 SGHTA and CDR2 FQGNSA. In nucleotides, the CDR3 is TGTGCCAGCAGCCAGGGCGGAGGGACCTCCTACGAGCAGTACTTC. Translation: CASSQGGGTSYEQYF.

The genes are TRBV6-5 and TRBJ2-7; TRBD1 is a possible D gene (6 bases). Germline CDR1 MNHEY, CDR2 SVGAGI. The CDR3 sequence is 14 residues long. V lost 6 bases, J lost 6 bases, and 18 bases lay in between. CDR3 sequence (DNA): TGTGCCAGCAGCCCCCCGGGACGAGGGGGCGAGCAGTACTTC. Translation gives CASSPPGRGGEQYF.

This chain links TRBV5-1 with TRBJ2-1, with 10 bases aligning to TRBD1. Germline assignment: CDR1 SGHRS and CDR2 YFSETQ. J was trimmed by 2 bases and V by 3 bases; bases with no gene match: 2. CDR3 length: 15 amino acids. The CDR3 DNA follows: TGCGCCAGCAGCTCGGGACAGGGGACCTACAATGAGCAGTTCTTC. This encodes CASSSGQGTYNEQFF.

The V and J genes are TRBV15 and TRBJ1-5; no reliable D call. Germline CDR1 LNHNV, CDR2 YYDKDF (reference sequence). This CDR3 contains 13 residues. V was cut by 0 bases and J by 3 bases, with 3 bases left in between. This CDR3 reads CATSRDYNQPQHF. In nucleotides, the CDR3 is TGTGCCACCAGCAGAGACTACAATCAGCCCCAGCATTTT.

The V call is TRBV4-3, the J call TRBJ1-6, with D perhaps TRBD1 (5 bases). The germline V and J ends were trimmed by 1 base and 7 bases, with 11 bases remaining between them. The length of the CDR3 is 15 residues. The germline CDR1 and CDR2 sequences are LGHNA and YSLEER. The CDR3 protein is CASSQVGLGNSPLHF. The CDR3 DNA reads TGCGCCAGCAGCCAAGTGGGGCTCGGGAATTCACCCCTCCACTTT.

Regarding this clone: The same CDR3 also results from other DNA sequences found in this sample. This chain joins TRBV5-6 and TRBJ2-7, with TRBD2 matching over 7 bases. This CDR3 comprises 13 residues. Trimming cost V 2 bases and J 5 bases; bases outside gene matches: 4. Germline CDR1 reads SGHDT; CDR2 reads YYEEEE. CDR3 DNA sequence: TGTGCCAGCAGCTTAGGCGGGAGCAACGAGCAGTACTTC. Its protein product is CASSLGGSNEQYF.

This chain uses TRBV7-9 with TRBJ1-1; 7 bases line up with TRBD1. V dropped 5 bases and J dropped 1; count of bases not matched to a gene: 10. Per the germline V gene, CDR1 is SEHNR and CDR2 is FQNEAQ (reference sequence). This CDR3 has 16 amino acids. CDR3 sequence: CASSRGLGGPNTEAFF. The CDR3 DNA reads TGTGCCAGCAGCCGGGGCTTAGGGGGCCCGAACACTGAAGCTTTCTTT.

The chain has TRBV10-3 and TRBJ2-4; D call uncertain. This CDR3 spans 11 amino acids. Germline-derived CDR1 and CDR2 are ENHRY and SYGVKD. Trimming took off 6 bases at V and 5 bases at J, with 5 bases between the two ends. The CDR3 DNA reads TGTGCCATCAGGGAAGAAAACATTCAGTACTTC. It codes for CAIREENIQYF.

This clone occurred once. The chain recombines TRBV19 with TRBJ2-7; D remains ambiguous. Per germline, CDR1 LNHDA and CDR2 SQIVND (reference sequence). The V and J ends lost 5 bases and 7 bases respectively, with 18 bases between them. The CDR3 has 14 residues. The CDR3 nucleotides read TGTGCCAGTAGTGAGTTTGGCGGTTTCGGGGAGCAGTACTTC. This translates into CASSEFGGFGEQYF.

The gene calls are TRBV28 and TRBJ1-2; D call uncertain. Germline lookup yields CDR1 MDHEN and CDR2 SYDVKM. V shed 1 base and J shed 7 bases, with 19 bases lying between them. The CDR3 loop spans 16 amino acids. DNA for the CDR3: TGTGCCAGCAGTTTATTTGAGGGCGCACTAGGTGGTGGCTACACCTTC. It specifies CASSLFEGALGGGYTF.

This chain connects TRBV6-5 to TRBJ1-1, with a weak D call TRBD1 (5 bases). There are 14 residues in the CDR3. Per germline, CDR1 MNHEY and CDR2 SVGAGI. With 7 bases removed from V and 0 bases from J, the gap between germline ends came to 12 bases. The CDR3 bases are TGTGCCAGCAAGGGGCAGGCGATGAACACTGAAGCTTTCTTT. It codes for CASKGQAMNTEAFF.

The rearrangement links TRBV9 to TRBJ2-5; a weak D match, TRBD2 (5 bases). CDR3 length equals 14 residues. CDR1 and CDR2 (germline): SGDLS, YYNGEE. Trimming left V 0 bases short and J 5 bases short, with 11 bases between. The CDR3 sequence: CASSVEEGAETQYF. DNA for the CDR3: TGTGCCAGCAGCGTAGAAGAGGGAGCTGAGACCCAGTACTTC.

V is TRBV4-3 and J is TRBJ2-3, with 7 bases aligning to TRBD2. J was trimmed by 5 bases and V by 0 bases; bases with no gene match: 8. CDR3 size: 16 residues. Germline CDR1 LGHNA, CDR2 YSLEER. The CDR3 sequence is CASSQEAGTLIDTQYF. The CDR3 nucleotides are TGCGCCAGCAGCCAAGAAGCGGGAACCCTAATAGATACGCAGTATTTT.

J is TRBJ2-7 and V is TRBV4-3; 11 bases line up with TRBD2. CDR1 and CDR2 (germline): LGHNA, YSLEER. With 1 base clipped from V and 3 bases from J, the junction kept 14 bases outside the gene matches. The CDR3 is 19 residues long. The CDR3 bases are TGCGCCAGCAGCCAAGCTAGCGGGAGGAGTTCGTACGGTGTCTACGAGCAGTACTTC. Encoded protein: CASSQASGRSSYGVYEQYF.

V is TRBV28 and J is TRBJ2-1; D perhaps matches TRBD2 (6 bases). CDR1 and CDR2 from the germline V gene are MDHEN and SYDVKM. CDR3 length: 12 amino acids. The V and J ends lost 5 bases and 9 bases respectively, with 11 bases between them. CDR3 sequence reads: CASSPPGGEQFF. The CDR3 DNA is TGTGCCAGCAGTCCTCCCGGGGGTGAGCAGTTCTTC.

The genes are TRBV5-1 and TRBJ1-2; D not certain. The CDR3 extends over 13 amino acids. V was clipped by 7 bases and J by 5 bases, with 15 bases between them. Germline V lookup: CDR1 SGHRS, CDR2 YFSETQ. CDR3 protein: CASLTAMGYGYTF. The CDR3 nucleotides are TGCGCCAGCCTCACGGCTATGGGTTATGGCTACACCTTC.

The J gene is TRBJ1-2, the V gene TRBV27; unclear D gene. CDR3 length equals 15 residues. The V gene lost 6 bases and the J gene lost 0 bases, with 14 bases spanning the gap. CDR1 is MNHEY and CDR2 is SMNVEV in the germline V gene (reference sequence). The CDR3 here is CASRRRTSTNYGYTF. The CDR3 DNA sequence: TGTGCCAGCAGGCGGCGGACGTCAACTAACTATGGCTACACCTTC.

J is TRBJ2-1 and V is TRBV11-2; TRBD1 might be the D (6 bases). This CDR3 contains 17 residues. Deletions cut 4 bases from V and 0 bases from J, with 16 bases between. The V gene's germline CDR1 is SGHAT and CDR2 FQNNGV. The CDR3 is CASSSLGGTSSYNEQFF. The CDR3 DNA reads TGTGCCAGCAGCTCCCTAGGGGGAACGAGCTCCTACAATGAGCAGTTCTTC.

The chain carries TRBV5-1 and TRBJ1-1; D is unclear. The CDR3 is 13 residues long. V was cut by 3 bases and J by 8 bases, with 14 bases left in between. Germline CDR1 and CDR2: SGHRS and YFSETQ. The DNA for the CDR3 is TGCGCCAGCAGCTCCCACCCGTCCAAAGAAGCTTTCTTT. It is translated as CASSSHPSKEAFF.

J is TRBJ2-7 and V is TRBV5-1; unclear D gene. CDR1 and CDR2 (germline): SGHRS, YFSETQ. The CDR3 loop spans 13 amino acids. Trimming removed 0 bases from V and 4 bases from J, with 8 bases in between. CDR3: CASSLAQGYEQYF. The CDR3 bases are TGCGCCAGCAGCTTGGCCCAAGGTTACGAGCAGTACTTC.

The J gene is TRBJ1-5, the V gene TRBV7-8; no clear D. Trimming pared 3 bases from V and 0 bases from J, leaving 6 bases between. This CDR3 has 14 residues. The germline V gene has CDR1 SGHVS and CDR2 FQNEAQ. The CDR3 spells CASSLDGSNQPQHF. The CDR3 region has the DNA TGTGCCAGCAGCTTGGACGGTAGCAATCAGCCCCAGCATTTT.

The CDR3 DNA reads TGTGCCAGCGGCCGGCTTCAGGAATCAGATACGCAGTATTTT. It is translated as CASGRLQESDTQYF. The V gene is TRBV2, the J gene TRBJ2-3; no clear D gene. The CDR3 sequence is 14 residues long. Trimming removed 8 bases from V and 4 bases from J, with 16 bases in between. Looked up from germline, CDR1 is SNHLY and CDR2 is FYNNEI.

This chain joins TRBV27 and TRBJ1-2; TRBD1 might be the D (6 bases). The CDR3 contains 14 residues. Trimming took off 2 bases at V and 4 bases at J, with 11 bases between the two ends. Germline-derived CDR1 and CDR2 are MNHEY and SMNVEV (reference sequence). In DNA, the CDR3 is TGTGCCAGCAGTTTAGGAGGACAGCCCTATGGCTACACCTTC. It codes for CASSLGGQPYGYTF.

The CDR3 region has the DNA TGTGCCAGCAGCGCCTCAGAGGTTCAGCCCCAGCATTTT. Amino acids: CASSASEVQPQHF. This chain joins TRBV7-9 and TRBJ1-5; no clear D. The CDR3 totals 13 residues. Between the trimmed V and J ends, which lost 5 bases and 6 bases, there was a span of 11 bases. Per the germline V gene, CDR1 is SEHNR and CDR2 is FQNEAQ (reference sequence).